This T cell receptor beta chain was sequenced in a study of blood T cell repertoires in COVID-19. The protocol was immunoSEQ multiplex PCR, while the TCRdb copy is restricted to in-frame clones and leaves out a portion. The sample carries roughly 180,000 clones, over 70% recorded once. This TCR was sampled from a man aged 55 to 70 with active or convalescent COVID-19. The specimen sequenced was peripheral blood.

CDR3 DNA sequence: TGTGCCAGCAGCTTTAAGGGGGCCGGGGAGCTGTTTTTT. Amino acids: CASSFKGAGELFF. This chain uses TRBV6-2 or TRBV6-3 with TRBJ2-2, with D perhaps TRBD1 (6 bases). Per germline, CDR1 MNHEY and CDR2 SVGEGT. V gave up 6 bases and J gave up 6 bases, with 11 bases separating them. The CDR3 totals 13 residues.